The T cell receptor beta chain under discussion was sequenced for a study of radiation and T cells in renal cell carcinoma (dated by TCRdb to the early 2020s). Notes on the research overall: In total, some 50 samples underwent TCR beta sequencing: 25 or so tumors plus 27 peripheral blood samples. The final blood draw took place at 4 weeks after radiation, the same time as nephrectomy. Across all 50 or so samples, over 4,000,000 unique CDR3 nucleotide sequences encoding 2.5 million to 3 million unique CDR3 amino acid sequences were identified.

The time point label on this specimen signifies: blood 4 weeks post-SBRT, at nephrectomy. The sample's treatment or condition, from its label and the paper: 15 Gy SBRT to primary tumor, nephrectomy 4 weeks later. Samples were obtained from a clinical trial, in which 15 Gy stereotactic body radiation therapy was delivered to primary renal cell carcinomas and nephrectomy was performed 4 weeks later. Serial peripheral blood from radiation-treated patients was sampled at baseline, 2 weeks and 4 weeks after SBRT to track tumor-enriched clonotypes. Every patient's renal cell carcinoma showed clear cell pathology. The QIAamp DNA Blood Mini Kit (Qiagen) was used to prepare genomic DNA for TCR sequencing. The analyses included only samples that passed all quality control checks. TCR beta libraries were generated from genomic DNA with the immunoSEQ kit, following the manufacturer's recommendations. To prepare the libraries, a first multiplex PCR with proprietary primers was run, followed by a second PCR that added unique barcodes, and a bead cleanup was done after each round. Each sample batch included a kit-provided positive control reaction and a negative control reaction. The final libraries were assessed on an Agilent 4200 TapeStation D1000 ScreenTape, pooled by volume, and quantified by qPCR. Sequencing was performed on an Illumina NextSeq500 with a MidOutput 150-cycle cartridge, and 156 Read1 and 15 Index1 cycles were run with kit custom primers. The pooled library was loaded at about 0.96 pM, and roughly 20% PhiX control was spiked in. As for the original processing: The vendor-processed data were analyzed in R, and a clonotype was defined as all T cells that share the same CDR3 nucleotide sequence. For clone abundance analyses, frequencies were normalized to the 10,000 most abundant clones in each sample. Before analysis, public T cell clones were removed, and these numbered fewer than six per sample on average. Tumor-enriched and baseline blood-enriched clonotypes were defined by at least a 32-fold difference in abundance between compartments. Clonotypes expanded or contracted between blood time points were identified with a beta-binomial differential abundance model. Tumor-blood repertoire similarity was measured with the Baroni-Urbani and Buser coefficient, and groups were compared using two-tailed Wilcoxon tests in R. As stored in TCRdb, this immuneACCESS dataset retains in-frame rearrangements with V and J assigned. A fraction of the clones does not appear; measured against another copy, unresolved V genes explain less than half of the discrepancy, and the remainder lacks a known reason. V and J calls and clone size are those listed in that table; D and trimming were worked out from the DNA. Present in this sample are some 30,000 clones, approximately 84% of which were seen just once. The ten biggest clones cover approximately 33% of the sample.

What the authors observed across the whole study: The single-armed trial design could not address effects of radiation dose or scheduling on the TCR repertoire. Tracking of blood repertoire dynamics stopped at roughly 29 days after treatment, with no follow-up past that point. Top tumor clonotypes rose in blood from baseline to 2 weeks post-radiation, then contracted by 4 weeks, suggesting transient expansion of tumor-resident clones. Because pretreatment tumor biopsies were not available, the baseline intratumoral presence of clonotypes could not be determined.

A remark on this clone: The antigen it recognizes is unknown. Within one base of it there is no much larger clone, and no base qualities were kept.

The sequences come from blood, collected from a patient whose treatment included radiotherapy and nephrectomy. The sequence came from a man aged 55-75 years with renal cell carcinoma.

In nucleotide form, the sequence is TGTGCCAGTAGTATAGAAAGTCAGGGTACTGGGGCCAACGTCCTGACTTTC. Translation gives CASSIESQGTGANVLTF. The chain couples TRBV19 to TRBJ2-6; 5 matching bases give a weak D call of TRBD1. Taken from the germline V gene (reference sequence), the CDR1 and CDR2 loops are LNHDA and SQIVND. V was cut back by 0 bases and J by 2 bases, leaving a gap of 11 bases between them. Measured from the cysteine to the phenylalanine, the CDR3 is 17 residues long. This entry keeps only the CDR3 DNA: 51 bases, framed from base 1.